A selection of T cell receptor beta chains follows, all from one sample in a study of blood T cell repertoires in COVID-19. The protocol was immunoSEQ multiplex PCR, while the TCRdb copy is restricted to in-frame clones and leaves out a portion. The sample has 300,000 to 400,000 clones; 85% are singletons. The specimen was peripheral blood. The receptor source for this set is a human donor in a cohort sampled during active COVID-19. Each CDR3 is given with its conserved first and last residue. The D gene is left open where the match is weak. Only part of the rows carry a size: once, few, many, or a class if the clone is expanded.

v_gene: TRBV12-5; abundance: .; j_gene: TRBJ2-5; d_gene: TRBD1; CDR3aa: CASGSGTAGETQYF; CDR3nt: TGTGCTAGTGGTTCCGGGACAGCAGGCGAGACCCAGTACTTC
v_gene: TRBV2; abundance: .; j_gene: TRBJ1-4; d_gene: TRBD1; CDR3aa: CASSPGQARDEKLFF; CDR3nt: TGTGCCAGCAGTCCGGGACAGGCTCGGGATGAAAAACTGTTTTTT
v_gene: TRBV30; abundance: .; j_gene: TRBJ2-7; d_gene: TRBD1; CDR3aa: CAWSYRGQDFYEQYF; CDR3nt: TGTGCCTGGAGTTATAGGGGACAGGACTTCTACGAGCAGTACTTC
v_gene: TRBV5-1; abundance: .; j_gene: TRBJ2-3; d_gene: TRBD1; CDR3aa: CASSSQGASDTQYF; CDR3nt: TGCGCCAGCAGCTCACAGGGGGCTTCGGATACGCAGTATTTT
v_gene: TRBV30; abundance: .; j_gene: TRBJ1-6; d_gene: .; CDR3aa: CAWSVDWTSYNSPLHF; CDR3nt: TGTGCCTGGAGTGTGGATTGGACTTCCTATAATTCACCCCTCCACTTT
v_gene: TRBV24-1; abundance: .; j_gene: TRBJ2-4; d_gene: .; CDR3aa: CATDTRTKNIQYF; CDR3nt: TGTGCCACGGACACCCGTACCAAAAACATTCAGTACTTC
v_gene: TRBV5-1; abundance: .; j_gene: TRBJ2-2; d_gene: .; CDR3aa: CASVGGGRTGELFF; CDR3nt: TGCGCCAGCGTGGGAGGGGGTCGCACCGGGGAGCTGTTTTTT
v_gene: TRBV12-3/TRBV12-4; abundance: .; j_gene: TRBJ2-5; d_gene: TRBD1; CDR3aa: CASSFSMGRGPYF; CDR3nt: TGTGCCAGCAGTTTCAGCATGGGCAGGGGGCCGTACTTC
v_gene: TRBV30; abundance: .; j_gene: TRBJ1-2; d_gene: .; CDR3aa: CAWSTSRHRRNTKGGYTF; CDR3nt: TGTGCCTGGAGCACCTCGCGGCATCGACGTAACACCAAGGGGGGCTACACCTTC
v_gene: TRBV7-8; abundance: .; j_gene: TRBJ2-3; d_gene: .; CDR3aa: CASSLPQTPGDITDTQYF; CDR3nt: TGTGCCAGCAGCTTACCCCAGACGCCAGGCGATATCACAGATACGCAGTATTTT
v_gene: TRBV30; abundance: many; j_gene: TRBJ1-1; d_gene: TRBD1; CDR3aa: CAWRQGLGTEAFF; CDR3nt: TGTGCCTGGAGACAGGGGTTGGGCACTGAAGCTTTCTTT
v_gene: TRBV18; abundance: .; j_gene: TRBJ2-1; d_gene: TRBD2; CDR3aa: CASSPPQGTRGLMSSYNEQFF; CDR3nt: TGTGCCAGCTCACCACCGCAAGGGACTAGGGGTTTAATGAGCTCCTACAATGAGCAGTTCTTC
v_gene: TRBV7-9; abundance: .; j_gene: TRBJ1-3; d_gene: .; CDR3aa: CASSLQEPPRGTIYF; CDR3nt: TGTGCCAGCAGCCTCCAGGAACCCCCGAGAGGGACCATATATTTT
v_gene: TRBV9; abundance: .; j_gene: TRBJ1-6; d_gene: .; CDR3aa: CASSSGHSGSYNSPLHF; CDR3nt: TGTGCCAGCAGCTCCGGACACTCCGGCTCCTATAATTCACCCCTCCACTTT
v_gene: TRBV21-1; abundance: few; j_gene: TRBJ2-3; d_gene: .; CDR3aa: CASSLETGDTQYF; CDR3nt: TGTGCCAGCAGCCTGGAGACTGGAGATACGCAGTATTTT
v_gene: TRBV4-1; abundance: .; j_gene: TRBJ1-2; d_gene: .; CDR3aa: CASSQPGAYGYTF; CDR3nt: TGCGCCAGCAGCCAACCAGGCGCTTATGGCTACACCTTC
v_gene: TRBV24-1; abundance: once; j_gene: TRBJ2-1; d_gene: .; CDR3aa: CATSTGMDEQFF; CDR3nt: TGTGCCACCAGTACAGGGATGGATGAGCAGTTCTTC
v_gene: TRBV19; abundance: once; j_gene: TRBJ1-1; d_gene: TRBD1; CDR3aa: CASKFWAGGSTEAFF; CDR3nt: TGTGCCAGTAAGTTCTGGGCAGGGGGCTCCACTGAAGCTTTCTTT
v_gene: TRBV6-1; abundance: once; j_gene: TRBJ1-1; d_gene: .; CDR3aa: CASSEIRTSEAFF; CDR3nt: TGTGCCAGCAGTGAAATCCGGACATCTGAAGCTTTCTTT
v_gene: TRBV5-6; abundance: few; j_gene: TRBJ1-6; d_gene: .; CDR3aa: CASSFIRAGSYNSPLHF; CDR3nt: TGTGCCAGCAGCTTTATCAGGGCTGGATCCTATAATTCACCCCTCCACTTT
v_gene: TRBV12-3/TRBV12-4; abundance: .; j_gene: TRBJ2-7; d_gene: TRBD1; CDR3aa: CASIGDRGNEQYF; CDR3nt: TGTGCCAGCATTGGGGACAGGGGCAACGAGCAGTACTTC
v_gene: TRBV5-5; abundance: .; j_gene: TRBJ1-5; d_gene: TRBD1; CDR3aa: CASSLVAGGLPQHF; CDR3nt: TGTGCCAGCAGCTTAGTGGCAGGGGGGCTGCCCCAGCATTTT
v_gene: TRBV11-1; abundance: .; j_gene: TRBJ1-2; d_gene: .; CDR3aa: CASSLSETHYGYTF; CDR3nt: TGTGCCAGCAGCTTATCAGAGACTCACTATGGCTACACCTTC
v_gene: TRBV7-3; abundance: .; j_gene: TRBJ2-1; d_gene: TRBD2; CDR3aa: CASSSAGTREQFF; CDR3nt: TGTGCCAGCAGCTCTGCCGGGACTAGAGAGCAGTTCTTC
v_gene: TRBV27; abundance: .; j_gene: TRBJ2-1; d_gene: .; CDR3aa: CASSFRSSYNEQFF; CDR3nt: TGTGCCAGCAGTTTTAGGAGCTCCTACAATGAGCAGTTCTTC
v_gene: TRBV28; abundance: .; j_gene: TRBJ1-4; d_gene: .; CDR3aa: CASSLGGRREKLFF; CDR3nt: TGTGCCAGCAGTTTGGGGGGGCGCAGGGAAAAACTGTTTTTT
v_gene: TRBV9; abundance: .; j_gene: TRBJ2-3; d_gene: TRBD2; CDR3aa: CASSVGTSASTDTQYF; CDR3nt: TGTGCCAGCAGCGTAGGTACTAGCGCTAGCACAGATACGCAGTATTTT
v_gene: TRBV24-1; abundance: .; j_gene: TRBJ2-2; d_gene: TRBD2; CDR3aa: CATSPAGANTGELFF; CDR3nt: TGTGCCACCAGTCCAGCGGGAGCGAACACCGGGGAGCTGTTTTTT
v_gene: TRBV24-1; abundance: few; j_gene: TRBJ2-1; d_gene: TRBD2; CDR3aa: CATSDPTSSEQFF; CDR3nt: TGTGCCACCAGTGACCCGACTAGCAGTGAGCAGTTCTTC
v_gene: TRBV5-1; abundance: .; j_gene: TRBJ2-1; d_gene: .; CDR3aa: CASSLDLRDSSYNEQFF; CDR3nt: TGCGCCAGCAGCTTGGATCTGCGGGACAGCTCCTACAATGAGCAGTTCTTC
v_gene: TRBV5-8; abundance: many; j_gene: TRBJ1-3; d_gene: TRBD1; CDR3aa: CASSLLGGQGKNTIYF; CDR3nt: TGTGCCAGCAGCTTGTTAGGAGGACAGGGGAAAAACACCATATATTTT
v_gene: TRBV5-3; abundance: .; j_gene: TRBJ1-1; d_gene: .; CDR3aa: CAKNKRAVGTEAFF; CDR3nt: TGTGCCAAGAATAAGAGGGCGGTCGGTACTGAAGCTTTCTTT
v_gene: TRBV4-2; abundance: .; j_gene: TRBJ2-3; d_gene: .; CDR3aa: CASSEAADLSTDTQYF; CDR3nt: TGTGCCAGCAGCGAAGCAGCGGACCTTAGCACAGATACGCAGTATTTT
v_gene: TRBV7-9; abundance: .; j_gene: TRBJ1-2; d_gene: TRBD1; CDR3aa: CASSRDRGRVMHGYTF; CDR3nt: TGTGCCAGCAGCAGGGACAGGGGGCGCGTCATGCATGGCTACACCTTC
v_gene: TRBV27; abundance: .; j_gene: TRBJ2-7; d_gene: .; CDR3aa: CASRSGTGVYEQYF; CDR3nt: TGTGCCAGCAGATCCGGGACGGGGGTCTACGAGCAGTACTTC
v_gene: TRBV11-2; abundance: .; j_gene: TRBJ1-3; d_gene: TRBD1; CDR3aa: CASSAAGQGPNTIYF; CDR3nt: TGTGCCAGCAGCGCAGCTGGACAGGGGCCAAACACCATATATTTT
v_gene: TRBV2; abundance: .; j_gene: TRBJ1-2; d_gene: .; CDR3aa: CASPTEQGGLYGYTF; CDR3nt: TGTGCCAGTCCAACGGAACAGGGTGGCCTCTATGGCTACACCTTC
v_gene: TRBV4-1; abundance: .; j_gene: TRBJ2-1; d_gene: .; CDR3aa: CASSQGHLWSNEQFF; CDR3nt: TGCGCCAGCAGCCAAGGCCACCTATGGTCCAATGAGCAGTTCTTC
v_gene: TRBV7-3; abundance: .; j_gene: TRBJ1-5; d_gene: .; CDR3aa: CASSLTGGQPQHF; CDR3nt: TGTGCCAGCAGCTTAACGGGGGGTCAGCCCCAGCATTTT
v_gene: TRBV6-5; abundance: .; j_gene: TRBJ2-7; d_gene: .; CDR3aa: CASSYSRVGYEQYF; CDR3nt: TGTGCCAGCAGTTACAGCCGGGTCGGCTACGAGCAGTACTTC
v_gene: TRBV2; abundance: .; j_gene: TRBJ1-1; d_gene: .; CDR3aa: CASSVQGRGNTEAFF; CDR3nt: TGTGCCAGCAGTGTACAGGGTCGGGGGAACACTGAAGCTTTCTTT
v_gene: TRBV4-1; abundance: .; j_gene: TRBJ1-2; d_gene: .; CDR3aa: CASSQGLGYTF; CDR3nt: TGCGCCAGCAGCCAGGGACTGGGCTACACCTTC
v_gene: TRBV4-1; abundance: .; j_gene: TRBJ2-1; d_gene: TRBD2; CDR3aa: CASSQATRGTSRTWNEQFF; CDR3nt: TGCGCCAGCAGCCAAGCTACCCGGGGGACTAGCCGGACGTGGAATGAGCAGTTCTTC
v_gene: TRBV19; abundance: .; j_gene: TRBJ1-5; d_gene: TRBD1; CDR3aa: CASSALDRESKPQHF; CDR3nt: TGTGCCAGTAGTGCACTGGACAGGGAATCGAAGCCCCAGCATTTT
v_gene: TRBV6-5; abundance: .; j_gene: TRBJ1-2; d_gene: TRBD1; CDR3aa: CASSAGQGYGYTF; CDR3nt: TGTGCCAGCAGCGCGGGACAGGGTTATGGCTACACCTTC
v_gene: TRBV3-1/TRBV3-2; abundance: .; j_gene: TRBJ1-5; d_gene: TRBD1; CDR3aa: CASSQSTGAMSQPQHF; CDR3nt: TGTGCCAGCAGCCAAAGCACAGGGGCAATGAGTCAGCCCCAGCATTTT
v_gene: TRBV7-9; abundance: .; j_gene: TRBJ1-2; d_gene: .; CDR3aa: CASSWDTSNYGYTF; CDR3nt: TGTGCCAGCAGCTGGGACACATCTAACTATGGCTACACCTTC
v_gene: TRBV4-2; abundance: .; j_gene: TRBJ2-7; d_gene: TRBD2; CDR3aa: CASSQDGLAGEQYF; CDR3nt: TGTGCCAGCAGCCAAGACGGACTAGCGGGGGAGCAGTACTTC
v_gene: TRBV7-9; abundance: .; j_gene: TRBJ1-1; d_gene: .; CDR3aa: CASSLDPYTKAFF; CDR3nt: TGTGCCAGCAGCTTAGATCCGTACACTAAAGCTTTCTTT
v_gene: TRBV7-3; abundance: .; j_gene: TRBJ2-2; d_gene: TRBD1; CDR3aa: CASRQGPGLTGELFF; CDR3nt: TGTGCCAGCAGACAGGGGCCAGGGTTGACCGGGGAGCTGTTTTTT
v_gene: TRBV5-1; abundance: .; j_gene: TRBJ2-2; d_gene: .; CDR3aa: CASSPTGTNTGELFF; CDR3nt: TGCGCCAGCAGCCCTACCGGGACGAACACCGGGGAGCTGTTTTTT
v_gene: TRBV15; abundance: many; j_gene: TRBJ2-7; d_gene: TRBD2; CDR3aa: CATSGPRERGGSYEQYF; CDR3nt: TGTGCCACCAGCGGGCCGAGAGAGCGGGGGGGATCCTACGAGCAGTACTTC
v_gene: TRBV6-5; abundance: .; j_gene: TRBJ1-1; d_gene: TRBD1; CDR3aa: CASTGQGALNTEAFF; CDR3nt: TGTGCCAGCACCGGACAGGGGGCGTTAAACACTGAAGCTTTCTTT
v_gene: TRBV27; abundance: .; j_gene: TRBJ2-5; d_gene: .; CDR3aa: CASSFRGGGAQYF; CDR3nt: TGTGCCAGCAGTTTCCGGGGAGGTGGGGCCCAGTACTTC
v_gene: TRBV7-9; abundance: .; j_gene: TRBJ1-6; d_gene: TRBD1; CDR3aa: CASSTGQGPYNSPLHF; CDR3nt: TGTGCCAGCAGCACTGGACAGGGCCCCTATAATTCACCCCTCCACTTT
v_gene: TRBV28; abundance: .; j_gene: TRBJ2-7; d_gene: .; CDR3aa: CASSLGGREQYF; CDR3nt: TGTGCCAGCAGTTTAGGAGGGCGTGAGCAGTACTTC
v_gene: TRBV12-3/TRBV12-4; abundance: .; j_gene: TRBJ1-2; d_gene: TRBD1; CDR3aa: CASSSGGVGYTF; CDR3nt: TGTGCCAGCAGTTCAGGGGGCGTAGGCTACACCTTC